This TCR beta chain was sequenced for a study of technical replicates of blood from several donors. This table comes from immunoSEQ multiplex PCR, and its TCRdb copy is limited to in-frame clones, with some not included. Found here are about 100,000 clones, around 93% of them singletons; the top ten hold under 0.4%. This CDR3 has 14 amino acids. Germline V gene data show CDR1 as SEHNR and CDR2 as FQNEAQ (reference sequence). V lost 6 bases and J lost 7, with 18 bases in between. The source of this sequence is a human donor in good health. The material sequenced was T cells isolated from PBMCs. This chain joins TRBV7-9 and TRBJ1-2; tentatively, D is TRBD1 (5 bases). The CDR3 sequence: CASRPAGPGGGYTF. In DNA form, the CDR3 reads TGTGCCAGCAGGCCAGCCGGGCCGGGGGGTGGCTACACCTTC.